This is a list of T cell receptor beta chains from one sample in a study of blood T cell repertoires in COVID-19. TCRdb's copy holds only in-frame clones and misses some; the assay was immunoSEQ multiplex PCR. Counted here are 100,000 to 130,000 clones, 65% to 80% occurring once; the ten biggest clones make up 4% to 4.5%. Sequencing input: peripheral blood. Receptor source: a man between 65 and 85 years old with acute or convalescent COVID-19. Each CDR3 is given with its conserved first and last residue. Each record gives: J gene, D gene, clone size, V gene, CDR3 protein, CDR3 DNA. The D gene is left open where the match is weak. The size field is filled for only some rows; it gives once, few, many or a size class.

TRBJ2-5	TRBD2	-	TRBV7-3	CASSLSPSGEWETQYF	TGTGCCAGCAGCTTAAGCCCTAGCGGGGAGTGGGAGACCCAGTACTTC
TRBJ1-6	-	-	TRBV9	CASSVAESVYNSPLHF	TGTGCCAGCAGCGTAGCTGAGTCTGTCTATAATTCACCCCTCCACTTT
TRBJ2-1	TRBD2	-	TRBV7-8	CASSRGLAGVGEQFF	TGTGCCAGCAGCCGAGGACTAGCGGGGGTTGGTGAGCAGTTCTTC
TRBJ2-3	TRBD2	-	TRBV7-3	CASSPRTSGGEDTQYF	TGTGCCAGCAGCCCGAGGACTAGCGGGGGGGAGGATACGCAGTATTTT
TRBJ1-1	TRBD1	-	TRBV27	CASLKGAGMNTEAFF	TGTGCCAGCCTAAAGGGGGCAGGGATGAACACTGAAGCTTTCTTT
TRBJ2-1	TRBD2	-	TRBV7-3	CASVPGGGARNEQFF	TGTGCCAGCGTCCCAGGCGGGGGGGCCCGCAATGAGCAGTTCTTC
TRBJ2-1	TRBD2	-	TRBV15	CATSRAPGLAESYNEQFF	TGTGCCACCAGCAGAGCGCCCGGACTAGCGGAGAGCTACAATGAGCAGTTCTTC
TRBJ1-1	TRBD1	-	TRBV7-2	CASSRQGADTEAFF	TGTGCCAGCAGCAGACAGGGGGCGGACACTGAAGCTTTCTTT
TRBJ1-3	TRBD1	once	TRBV19	CASADRFSGNTIYF	TGTGCCAGTGCGGACAGGTTCTCTGGAAACACCATATATTTT
TRBJ1-2	-	-	TRBV19	CASTGDYGYTF	TGTGCCAGTACGGGGGACTATGGCTACACCTTC
TRBJ1-3	-	-	TRBV7-3	CASSLGPGNTIYF	TGTGCCAGCAGCTTAGGGCCTGGAAACACCATATATTTT
TRBJ2-2	-	once	TRBV11-1	CASSLELVGELFF	TGTGCCAGCAGCTTAGAACTGGTCGGGGAGCTGTTTTTT
TRBJ1-6	-	-	TRBV2	CASRALRGNNSPLHF	TGTGCCAGCAGGGCCCTACGAGGGAACAATTCACCCCTCCACTTT
TRBJ1-6	-	-	TRBV11-3	CASSLDLRGSSYNSPPHF	TGTGCCAGCAGCTTAGATCTGAGAGGGAGCTCCTATAATTCACCCCCCCACTTT
TRBJ1-3	TRBD1	-	TRBV27	CARSQGAGGNTIYF	TGTGCCAGGTCACAGGGGGCTGGAGGAAACACCATATATTTT
TRBJ1-3	-	few	TRBV3-1/TRBV3-2	CASSQEASTIYF	TGTGCCAGCAGCCAAGAGGCCAGCACCATATATTTT
TRBJ1-1	-	-	TRBV3-1/TRBV3-2	CASSHARRNAEAFF	TGTGCCAGCAGCCATGCCAGGAGGAACGCTGAAGCTTTCTTT
TRBJ1-6	-	-	TRBV7-2	CASSRRGGGDSYNSPLHF	TGTGCCAGCAGCCGTAGGGGTGGGGGGGACTCCTATAATTCACCCCTCCACTTT
TRBJ2-3	TRBD2	few	TRBV19	CASLSGAGSTDTQYF	TGTGCCAGCCTTAGCGGGGCTGGGTCCACAGATACGCAGTATTTT
TRBJ1-2	TRBD1	few	TRBV5-1	CASSLTGAYGYTF	TGCGCCAGCAGCTTGACAGGGGCCTATGGCTACACCTTC
TRBJ1-1	-	-	TRBV18	CASSPLQSGTEAFF	TGTGCCAGCTCACCACTCCAGTCGGGCACTGAAGCTTTCTTT
TRBJ2-3	TRBD2	-	TRBV7-3	CASSLTVAGGSTDTQYF	TGTGCCAGCAGCTTAACGGTTGCGGGGGGTAGCACAGATACGCAGTATTTT
TRBJ2-7	-	-	TRBV10-3	CAISGSSDEQYF	TGTGCCATCTCCGGCTCTAGCGACGAGCAGTACTTC
TRBJ2-7	TRBD1	-	TRBV7-9	CASSSPGQGIYEQYF	TGTGCCAGCAGCTCCCCGGGACAGGGTATCTACGAGCAGTACTTC
TRBJ1-5	-	-	TRBV6-5	CASSATGRWPQHF	TGTGCCAGCAGCGCAACAGGGCGATGGCCCCAGCATTTT
TRBJ2-7	-	few	TRBV7-9	CASSLAGLSEQYF	TGTGCCAGCAGCTTAGCGGGGCTGTCTGAGCAGTACTTC
TRBJ2-2	-	-	TRBV7-8	CASSTLQVTTGELFF	TGTGCCAGCAGCACATTACAGGTTACCACCGGGGAGCTGTTTTTT
TRBJ2-1	TRBD1	-	TRBV5-1	CASSFSGGYYNEQFF	TGCGCCAGCAGCTTCTCAGGGGGCTACTACAATGAGCAGTTCTTC
TRBJ2-1	-	-	TRBV5-1	CASSLVRAGTYNEQFF	TGCGCCAGCAGCTTGGTCAGGGCAGGAACCTACAATGAGCAGTTCTTC
TRBJ2-2	TRBD1	few	TRBV19	CASRERQGANTGELFF	TGTGCCAGTAGGGAAAGACAGGGGGCGAACACCGGGGAGCTGTTTTTT
TRBJ2-7	TRBD1	-	TRBV15	CATSRDLGQGHEQYF	TGTGCCACCAGCAGAGATTTAGGACAGGGCCACGAGCAGTACTTC
TRBJ1-4	TRBD1	-	TRBV5-6	CASSSTLQGEREKLFF	TGTGCCAGCAGCTCGACCTTACAGGGGGAAAGGGAAAAACTGTTTTTT
TRBJ2-1	TRBD1	-	TRBV6-5	CASSSRTGESEQFF	TGTGCCAGCAGTTCCCGGACAGGGGAAAGTGAGCAGTTCTTC
TRBJ2-1	TRBD2	-	TRBV6-6	CASRLGGANNEQFF	TGTGCCAGCAGACTCGGGGGGGCAAACAATGAGCAGTTCTTC
TRBJ2-5	-	few	TRBV19	CASSRGLRKNQETQYF	TGTGCCAGTAGTAGGGGGCTAAGAAAAAACCAAGAGACCCAGTACTTC
TRBJ2-3	-	-	TRBV11-1	CASSLAAGPTDTQYF	TGTGCCAGCAGCTTAGCCGCGGGGCCCACAGATACGCAGTATTTT
TRBJ1-5	TRBD1	-	TRBV2	CASTQDRGNQPQHF	TGTGCCAGCACCCAAGACAGGGGCAATCAGCCCCAGCATTTT